The entry that follows covers one T cell receptor (beta chain) sequence. This clone's antigen is unknown. Base-call qualities are not available, and no considerably larger clone is one nucleotide away. Explained via the paper, the time point label denotes: blood sample drawn before combined kidney and bone marrow transplant. Thawed PBMCs were FACS-sorted into unstimulated Tregs (CD4+CD25+CD127-), CD4+ non-Tregs (CD4+CD25-), CD4 cells and CD8 cells. The patients were 4 recipients of combined kidney and bone marrow transplants from the ITN036ST trial, and samples were available only for these trial subjects. Healthy control blood was processed by Ficoll density gradient to PBMCs and cryopreserved; patient PBMCs were collected before and after transplant. This specimen belongs to a study of Tregs in tolerant kidney transplant recipients (dated by TCRdb to between 2018 and 2021). As for the study more broadly: The transplants used related donors with nonmyeloablative bone marrow transplantation, and mixed chimerism in the human trials was transient. The study applied TCRbeta sequencing to find donor-specific regulatory T cells before combined kidney and bone marrow transplantation and then followed those same cells after transplant.

V loses 7 bases, J loses 5 bases, and the germline ends lie 12 bases apart. The CDR1 and CDR2 encoded by the germline V gene (reference sequence) are LNHDA and SQIVND. The CDR3, cysteine through phenylalanine, is 12 amino acids long. The CDR3 DNA has 36 bases and is translated from base 1. Paper-wide results and their limitations: Expanding Tregs with activated donor B cells appeared to identify the most biologically relevant and donor-specific TCRbeta repertoire. Donor-specific Treg expansion was found to exceed global Treg expansion in tolerant patients, suggesting antigen-driven rather than nonspecific expansion. Because only a small number of patients were included, the study had limitations, and the results will need to be validated in larger populations as well as under other immunosuppression protocols. Although technical replication error seemed to be minimal, the question of biological reproducibility was not addressed directly. PCR primers changed over time for some patients, so nucleotide-level comparison across those patients' samples was not possible.

For TCRbeta CDR3 sequencing, genomic DNA from the sorted cells was extracted using the QIAGEN DNeasy Blood and Tissue Kit. High-throughput TCRbeta CDR3 sequencing, including PCR amplification with bias correction and internal controls, was performed commercially through immunoSEQ. In the paper's pipeline: Unique productive TCRbeta sequences were defined by CDR3 nucleotide sequence where primers matched, and otherwise by CDR3 amino acid sequence together with Vbeta and Jbeta genes. Sorting error was corrected by removing sequences shared between sorted populations at a frequency ratio of 2:1 or less, and the remaining shared sequences were assigned to the higher population. Donor-reactive sequences were defined as at least 5-fold expanded in CFSE-low cells versus unstimulated cells, with frequency of at least 0.01% in CFSE-low cells. Repertoire divergence was quantified by Jensen-Shannon divergence calculated from the top 100 TCRbeta sequences ranked by frequency. For any sample with multiple sequencing runs, sorting error was corrected in each run separately before the runs were pooled. Imported from immuneACCESS, the table was reduced by TCRdb to in-frame sequences with V and J called. These copies leave out some clones; in studies compared against another copy, an unresolved V gene accounts for under half, and the cause of the remainder is not known. The V and J calls and clone size are taken from that table; D and trimming were inferred from the DNA. The sample records 60,000 to 70,000 clones, 80% to 95% of which are singletons. 9.5% to 13% of the sample is held by the ten biggest clonotypes.

The clonotype was recovered from a human donor who received a combined kidney and bone marrow transplant. The rearranged chain carries TRBV19 and TRBJ2-7, with TRBD2 as a weak D call on 6 bases. The source material was CD8+ T cells from blood, sampled before the transplant. The CDR3 region has the sequence CASTTGGDEQYF. The nucleotide sequence reads as follows: TGTGCCAGTACCACCGGCGGGGACGAGCAGTACTTC.